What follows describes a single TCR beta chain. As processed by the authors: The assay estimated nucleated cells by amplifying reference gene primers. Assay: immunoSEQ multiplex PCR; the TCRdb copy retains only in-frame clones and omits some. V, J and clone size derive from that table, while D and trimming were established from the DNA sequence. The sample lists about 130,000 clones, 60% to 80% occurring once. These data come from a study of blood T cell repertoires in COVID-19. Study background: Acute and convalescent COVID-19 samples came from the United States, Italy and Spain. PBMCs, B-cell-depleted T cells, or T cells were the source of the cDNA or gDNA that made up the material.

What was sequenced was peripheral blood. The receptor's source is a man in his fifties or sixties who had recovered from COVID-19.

The CDR3 nucleotides read TGTGCCAGCAGCCAGGGGGGACAGGGGCAAACAGATACGCAGTATTTT. The encoded protein is CASSQGGQGQTDTQYF. The chain recombines TRBV4-2 with TRBJ2-3; TRBD1 agrees at 10 bases. There are 16 residues in the CDR3. From germline, CDR1 is LGHNA and CDR2 YNFKEQ. The junction had 6 bases not matched to a gene; V was cut back by 3 bases and J by 3 bases.